These 9 T cell receptor beta chains originate from one sample sequenced in a study of lymphopenia after photon versus proton radiotherapy. The method was immunoSEQ multiplex PCR; TCRdb's version includes in-frame clones alone and lacks a portion of them. The sample includes about 70,000 clones, 85% to 95% of them seen just once. The input for sequencing was peripheral blood, taken from a patient treated with photon-based radiotherapy. These receptors all come from a woman aged 40 to 55 with cholangiocarcinoma.

The V gene is TRBV7-2, the J gene TRBJ2-1; D call uncertain. This CDR3 is 11 amino acids long. Germline-derived CDR1 and CDR2 are SGHTA and FQGNSA. Trimming pared 1 base from V and 9 bases from J, leaving 4 bases between. The CDR3 region is CASSLGPEQFF. The DNA of the CDR3 is TGTGCCAGCAGCTTAGGTCCTGAGCAGTTCTTC.

This chain connects TRBV7-9 to TRBJ2-1, with 8 nucleotides matching TRBD2. The CDR3 runs to 16 residues. Germline V CDR1 and CDR2: SEHNR, FQNEAQ (reference sequence). J lost 7 bases, V lost 5 bases, and 13 bases had no gene match. DNA for the CDR3: TGTGCCAGCAGCATAACCCCGGCAAGCGGGGGTAATGAGCAGTTCTTC. As protein: CASSITPASGGNEQFF.

This chain joins TRBV6-1 and TRBJ1-4; TRBD1 agrees at 8 bases. Germline V gives CDR1 MNHNS, CDR2 SASEGT. The CDR3 contains 13 residues. Trimming cost V 8 bases and J 2 bases; bases outside gene matches: 1. Here the CDR3 reads CASRTGTNEKLFF. CDR3 nucleotide sequence: TGTGCCAGCCGGACAGGGACTAATGAAAAACTGTTTTTT.

This chain joins TRBV27 and TRBJ1-2; a weak D match, TRBD1 (5 bases). Trimming removed 4 bases at V and 0 bases at J, with 12 bases between. The CDR3 spans 15 residues. Germline V lookup: CDR1 MNHEY, CDR2 SMNVEV (reference sequence). CDR3 sequence reads: CASSSLGGPNYGYTF. The CDR3 coding sequence is TGTGCCAGCAGTTCCCTTGGGGGACCTAACTATGGCTACACCTTC.

The V gene is TRBV4-1, the J gene TRBJ2-5, with 10 bases identical to TRBD2. V lost 0 bases to trimming and J lost 2 bases; unmatched junction nucleotides: 6. This CDR3 comprises 17 residues. The V gene's germline CDR1 is MGHRA and CDR2 YSYEKL. The CDR3 coding sequence is TGCGCCAGCAGCCAAGATCGCAGCGGGAGGGGTCAAGAGACCCAGTACTTC. Translating it yields CASSQDRSGRGQETQYF.

V usage is TRBV30 and J usage is TRBJ1-1; D possibly corresponds to TRBD1 (6 bases). The germline V and J ends were trimmed by 0 bases and 10 bases, with 18 bases remaining between them. Germline CDR1 and CDR2: GTSNPN and SVGIG (reference sequence). This CDR3 is 14 amino acids long. The DNA for the CDR3 is TGTGCCTGGAGTGTACGCAGGGGATCCGGGTTAGCTTTCTTT. Translation: CAWSVRRGSGLAFF. The variable domain in full, with the rest retrieved from reference TRBV30 and TRBJ1-1, is SQTIHQWPATLVQPVGSPLSLECTVEGTSNPNLYWYRQAAGRGLQLLFYSVGIGQISSEVPQNLSASRPQDRQFILSSKKLLLSDSGFYLCAWSVRRGSGLAFFGQGTRLTVV.

This chain connects TRBV13 to TRBJ2-4; D is possibly TRBD2 (5 bases). Germline V gene data show CDR1 as PRHDT and CDR2 as FYEKMQ (reference sequence). Trimming cost V 5 bases and J 5 bases, with 16 bases left between them. CDR3 length equals 15 residues. CDR3 in amino acids: CASSLVSGFQNIQYF. In DNA form, the CDR3 reads TGTGCCAGCAGCCTGGTTTCGGGGTTCCAAAACATTCAGTACTTC.

The chain has TRBV2 and TRBJ1-2, with 7 bases matching TRBD1. The V and J ends lost 2 bases and 6 bases, in that order; junction bases with no gene match: 9. CDR1 SNHLY and CDR2 FYNNEI come from the germline V gene. CDR3 length equals 15 residues. In nucleotides, the CDR3 is TGTGCCAGCAGTGAAATTGCAGGGGGTGAAGATGGCTACACCTTC. It codes for CASSEIAGGEDGYTF.

The rearrangement links TRBV6-5 to TRBJ1-5; no definite D call. Germline V CDR1 and CDR2: MNHEY, SVGAGI. V lost 7 bases and J 4 bases, leaving 11 bases between the germline ends. The CDR3 spans 13 residues. CDR3 coding DNA: TGTGCCAGCAAGAGCGGTTCTAATCAGCCCCAGCATTTT. Amino acid sequence: CASKSGSNQPQHF.